This T cell receptor beta chain derives from a study of a mutant IDH1 vaccine in newly diagnosed glioma. A note on this clone: Antigen unknown.

With 4 bases clipped from V and 7 bases from J, the junction kept 5 bases outside the gene matches. The germline CDR1 and CDR2 sequences are SGHRS and YFSETQ. The CDR3 covers 13 residues. Overall study findings and caveats: Patients showed vaccine-induced immune responses at a rate of roughly 93%.

As for time point: baseline, week 1 (first vaccination visit). Treatment noted: pre-vaccination baseline after standard-of-care therapy. Donors had new WHO grade 3 or 4 IDH1-mutant, ATRX-lost astrocytomas. The repertoire was sequenced with immunoSEQ multiplex PCR; TCRdb's copy has only in-frame clones and lacks some. The sample has some 50,000 clones; 86% are singletons. The source material was PBMCs, sampled from a glioma patient treated with radiotherapy, temozolomide or both. V usage is TRBV5-1 and J usage is TRBJ1-2; the match to TRBD1 covers 9 bases. The TCR was taken from a man aged 35 to 55 with glioma. The CDR3 region is CASSLGTGLGYTF. The CDR3 DNA reads as TGCGCCAGCAGCCTCGGGACAGGGCTTGGCTACACCTTC. Looking up the rest from reference TRBV5-1 and TRBJ1-2 gives the full variable domain: KAGVTQTPRYLIKTRGQQVTLSCSPISGHRSVSWYQQTPGQGLQFLFEYFSETQRNKGNFPGRFSGRQFSNSRSEMNVSTLELGDSALYLCASSLGTGLGYTFGSGTRLTVV.